This TCR beta chain comes out of a study of T cell repertoires in cytomegalovirus infection. Findings and caveats of the study: Public TCR beta family frequency separated CMV-and-HLA carriers, including in an independent cohort.

Worth noting for this clonotype: Its antigen is currently unknown.

In TCRdb, the reads were re-called with MiXCR into one record per CDR3 protein. The top ten clones hold 20% to 30% of a sample with around 530,000 distinct CDR3 sequences, approximately 17% of them seen once. Losses at the gene ends were 7 bases for V and 7 bases for J; bases not matched to a gene: 16. The CDR3 covers 16 residues. The germline V gene has CDR1 MNHEY and CDR2 SVGEGT. Specimen: CD8+ T cells from PBMCs. V is TRBV6-2 or TRBV6-3 and J is TRBJ1-5; TRBD1 matches at 7 bases. This sequence was found in a human donor in good health (CMV status not recorded). Some clones in this sample may be carry-over from other donors' samples. CDR3 residues: CASNPSRQGGSQPQHF. DNA of the CDR3: TGTGCCAGCAATCCATCTCGACAGGGAGGTTCCCAGCCCCAGCATTTT.